The 9 T cell receptor beta chains reported below all come from one sample, sequenced in a study of shared clonotypes between healthy human individuals. Sequencing used immunoSEQ multiplex PCR; TCRdb keeps in-frame clones, though not all of them. The table records hundreds of thousands of clones, 95% to 97% of them present only once. Naivety among CD8 cells was defined by CD45RO negativity and positive CCR7 selection, thereby excluding terminally differentiated effector memory CD45RA+ cells. Sample: naive CD8+ T cells sorted from blood. The receptor source for this set is a woman in her twenties or thirties in good health.

This sequence joins TRBV28 and TRBJ1-1; the D gene is possibly TRBD1 (5 bases). V shed 6 bases and J shed 4 bases, with 24 bases lying between them. Germline CDR1 and CDR2: MDHEN and SYDVKM. There are 17 residues in the CDR3. The chain's CDR3 is CASSYSWGSRWSTEAFF. CDR3 in DNA: TGTGCCAGCAGCTATTCCTGGGGGTCGAGATGGAGCACTGAAGCTTTCTTT.

A single count supports this clone. As DNA, the CDR3 is TGTGCCAGCAGCTCCTGGGACTTTTCCTACAATGAGCAGTTCTTC. Translating gives CASSSWDFSYNEQFF. The chain employs TRBV7-9 and TRBJ2-1, with a tentative D call TRBD2 (6 bases). The CDR3 loop spans 15 amino acids. The V gene's germline CDR1 is SEHNR and CDR2 FQNEAQ (reference sequence). V lost 4 bases and J 1 base, leaving 11 bases between the germline ends.

This chain connects TRBV10-2 to TRBJ2-2; the D is unclear. Germline V lookup: CDR1 WSHSY, CDR2 SAAADI. The CDR3 consists of 15 residues. Between the trimmed V and J ends, which lost 7 bases and 6 bases, there was a span of 18 bases. The CDR3 DNA follows: TGCGCCAGCACCTATACTAAGCGTGGCCCCGGGGAGCTGTTTTTT. It yields the protein CASTYTKRGPGELFF.

The chain carries TRBV2 and TRBJ2-2; D gene uncertain. Between the trimmed V and J ends, which lost 6 bases and 3 bases, there was a span of 11 bases. CDR1 is SNHLY, CDR2 FYNNEI, per germline. The CDR3 is 14 amino acids. CDR3 sequence (DNA): TGTGCCAGCAGGGTAGGGCCTTACACCGGGGAGCTGTTTTTT. It is translated as CASRVGPYTGELFF.

The chain combines TRBV19 with TRBJ2-2; D is undetermined. The CDR3 runs to 15 residues. Deletions cut 5 bases from V and 6 bases from J, with 16 bases between. Germline CDR1 is LNHDA and CDR2 is SQIVND (reference sequence). The CDR3 DNA sequence: TGTGCCAGTAGTCCCGTAAAGCCGGTGGCCGGGGAGCTGTTTTTT. The encoded protein is CASSPVKPVAGELFF.

This chain links TRBV4-1 with TRBJ1-4; D is undetermined. CDR3 length: 13 amino acids. V lost 0 bases, J lost 13 bases, and 12 bases lay in between. Germline V gene lookup returns CDR1 MGHRA and CDR2 YSYEKL. This CDR3 is CASSQDWEEGLFF. CDR3 DNA sequence: TGCGCCAGCAGCCAAGATTGGGAGGAAGGACTGTTTTTT.

V usage is TRBV5-1 and J usage is TRBJ2-5, with 16 bases identical to TRBD2. The ends lost 4 bases at V and 5 bases at J; junction bases unmatched: 11. Germline assignment: CDR1 SGHRS and CDR2 YFSETQ. The CDR3 is 18 residues long. This CDR3 is CASSPGTSGRAAAETQYF. In DNA, the CDR3 is TGCGCCAGCAGCCCCGGGACTAGCGGGAGGGCCGCTGCTGAGACCCAGTACTTC.

The gene calls are TRBV9 and TRBJ1-2; the D is unclear. Germline V gene lookup returns CDR1 SGDLS and CDR2 YYNGEE. The CDR3 spans 13 residues. V lost 0 bases and J lost 6, with 9 bases in between. The CDR3 protein is CASSVGVLDGYTF. Here the CDR3 DNA reads TGTGCCAGCAGCGTAGGGGTCCTGGATGGCTACACCTTC.

The genes are TRBV14 and TRBJ1-4, with TRBD1 matching 9 bases. The CDR3 runs 17 residues. The junction had 9 bases not matched to a gene; V was cut back by 3 bases and J by 4 bases. The germline CDR1 and CDR2 sequences are SGHDN and FVKESK. The CDR3 loop reads CASSHWTGTGNNEKLFF. The CDR3 nucleotides read TGTGCCAGCAGCCATTGGACCGGGACAGGGAATAATGAAAAACTGTTTTTT.